Following are 9 T cell receptor beta chains from one sample sequenced in a study of blood T cell repertoires in COVID-19. Profiled with immunoSEQ multiplex PCR; TCRdb holds only in-frame clones, not every one. The sample records approximately 68,000 clones, 70% to 90% being singletons. The material sequenced was peripheral blood. These receptors were collected from an older man with active or convalescent COVID-19.

The chain carries TRBV2 and TRBJ2-7; D ambiguous. Looked up from germline, CDR1 is SNHLY and CDR2 is FYNNEI. The CDR3 loop spans 11 amino acids. Between the trimmed V and J ends, which lost 5 bases and 3 bases, there was a span of 5 bases. CDR3 loop: CASSLNYEQYF. CDR3 DNA sequence: TGTGCCAGCAGTCTTAACTACGAGCAGTACTTC. Full variable domain (remainder filled in from reference TRBV2 and TRBJ2-7): EPEVTQTPSHQVTQMGQEVILRCVPISNHLYFYWYRQILGQKVEFLVSFYNNEISEKSEIFDDQFSVERPDGSNFTLKIRSTKLEDSAMYFCASSLNYEQYFGPGTRLTVT.

The genes are TRBV6-6 and TRBJ2-2; D may be TRBD1 (6 bases). CDR1 MNHNY and CDR2 SVGAGI come from the germline V gene (reference sequence). This CDR3 is 15 amino acids long. Trimming removed 5 bases from V and 1 base from J, with 11 bases in between. The CDR3 DNA reads TGTGCCAGCAGTCCTCCGGGACAGAACACCGGGGAGCTGTTTTTT. This sequence encodes CASSPPGQNTGELFF.

CDR3 DNA: TGTGCCAGCAGCCGATCCGGGACACTACATTCACCCCTCCACTTT. Amino acids: CASSRSGTLHSPLHF. The chain has TRBV27 and TRBJ1-6, with D perhaps TRBD1 (6 bases). Trimming left V 6 bases short and J 8 bases short, with 17 bases between. Germline CDR1 MNHEY, CDR2 SMNVEV (reference sequence). This CDR3 spans 15 amino acids.

In this sample, this clone turned up a few times. The V and J genes are TRBV12-3 or TRBV12-4 and TRBJ2-7; TRBD1 aligns across 8 bases. The CDR3 spans 13 residues. Trimming took 4 bases from V and 6 from J; bases not matched to a gene: 5. CDR3 sequence (DNA): TGTGCCAGCAGTTCCAGGGGGCAATTCGAGCAGTACTTC. This encodes CASSSRGQFEQYF.

This chain uses TRBV4-1 with TRBJ1-2, with 7 bases lining up with TRBD1. Germline V CDR1 and CDR2: MGHRA, YSYEKL. With V trimmed by 1 base and J by 4 bases, 6 bases remained unmatched. The CDR3 is 15 amino acids. The CDR3 nucleotides are TGCGCCAGCAGCCAAGGGACAGGTTCGGGCTATGGCTACACCTTC. Translated, it gives CASSQGTGSGYGYTF.

The chain has TRBV6-5 and TRBJ1-5; TRBD1 matches at 9 bases. The CDR3 is 13 amino acids. V gave up 10 bases and J gave up 5 bases; unmatched junction bases: 6. The germline V gene encodes CDR1 MNHEY and CDR2 SVGAGI. The CDR3 loop reads CAMLRDRDQPQHF. The CDR3, as DNA: TGTGCCATGTTAAGGGACAGGGATCAGCCCCAGCATTTT.

This clone has just one count. V usage is TRBV4-1 and J usage is TRBJ2-7; TRBD2 matches 12 bases. V shed 0 bases, J shed 0 bases, and the junction held 9 bases outside the gene matches. The CDR3 runs to 19 residues. Germline assignment: CDR1 MGHRA and CDR2 YSYEKL. CDR3 nucleotides: TGCGCCAGCAGCCAAGATAGGACTAGCGGGGCCTCCAGCTCCTACGAGCAGTACTTC. Encoded protein: CASSQDRTSGASSSYEQYF.

V usage is TRBV3-1 (or the pseudogene TRBV3-2) and J usage is TRBJ2-1; 9 bases are a match to TRBD1. After removal of 4 bases from V and 8 bases from J, the junction contained 18 bases not matched to a gene. Per germline, CDR1 LGHDT and CDR2 YNNKEL (reference sequence). This CDR3 is built from 18 residues. The CDR3 DNA follows: TGTGCCAGCAGCCTGATGTATCCGGGACAGGGTGTAAGCCATGAGCAGTTCTTC. Encoded protein: CASSLMYPGQGVSHEQFF.

This clone was detected a few times. The chain carries TRBV19 and TRBJ1-4, with unresolved D. The CDR3 length is 12 residues. Germline lookup yields CDR1 LNHDA and CDR2 SQIVND (reference sequence). The V and J ends lost 3 bases and 7 bases respectively, with 6 bases between them. The CDR3: CASSMMSEKLFF. The CDR3 region has the DNA TGTGCCAGTAGTATGATGAGTGAAAAACTGTTTTTT.